This TCR beta chain stems from a study of cytomegalovirus exposure and HLA in healthy donors. Across the whole study: Earlier, about 179 million T cells were analyzed, and some 120 million unique TCR beta sequences were found among them.

PCR involved 60 Vbeta and 13 Jbeta primers. TCRdb keeps only in-frame clones here, not all; method: immunoSEQ multiplex PCR. The sample includes about 63,000 clones, about 76% of them seen just once. Only a few counts were recorded for this clone. Its antigen is unknown. Germline and junction disagree at one end, which may indicate a read error. The CDR3 runs 14 residues. Study-wide points: Most TCR beta V segments were productive about 90% or about 30% of the time in an earlier analysis. Among the CMV-associated chains, a few were confirmed in vitro as specific for CMV antigens.

This rearrangement joins TRBV5-3 to TRBJ2-3; D is uncertain. TRBV5-3 is reported as an ORF; its role is uncertain. The specimen was PBMCs. This receptor was identified in a man aged 45 to 65 in good health and CMV-seronegative. The CDR3 region has the DNA TGTGCCAGCAGCTTAGTGGCAGTGGCAGATACGCAGTATTTT. Protein: CASSLVAVADTQYF.